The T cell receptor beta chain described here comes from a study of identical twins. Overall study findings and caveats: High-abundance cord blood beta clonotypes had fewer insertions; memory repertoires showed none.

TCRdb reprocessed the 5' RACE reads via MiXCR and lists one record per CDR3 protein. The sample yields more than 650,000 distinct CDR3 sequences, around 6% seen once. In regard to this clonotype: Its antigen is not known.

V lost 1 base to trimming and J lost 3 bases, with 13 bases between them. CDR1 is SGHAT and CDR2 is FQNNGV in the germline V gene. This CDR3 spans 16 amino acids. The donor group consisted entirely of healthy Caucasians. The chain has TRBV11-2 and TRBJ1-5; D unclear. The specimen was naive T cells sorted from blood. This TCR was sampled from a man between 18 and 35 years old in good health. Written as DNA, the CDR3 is TGTGCCAGCAGCTTAGGTACGGGCAGGTCCAATCAGCCCCAGCATTTT. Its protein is CASSLGTGRSNQPQHF.